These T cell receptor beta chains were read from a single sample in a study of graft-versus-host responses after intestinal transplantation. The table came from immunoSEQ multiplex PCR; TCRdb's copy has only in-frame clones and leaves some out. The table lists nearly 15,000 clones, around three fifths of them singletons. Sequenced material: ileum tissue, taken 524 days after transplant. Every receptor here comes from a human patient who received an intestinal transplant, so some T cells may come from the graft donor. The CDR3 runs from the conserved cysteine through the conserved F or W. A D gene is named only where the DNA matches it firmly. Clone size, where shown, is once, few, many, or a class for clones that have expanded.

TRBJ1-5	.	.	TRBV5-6	TGTGCCAGCAGCTTGATAGGGGATCAGCCCCAGCATTTT	CASSLIGDQPQHF
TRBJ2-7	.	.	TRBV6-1	TGTGCCTGCAGCCTCGACAGGTCGGGCTACGAGCAGTACTTC	CACSLDRSGYEQYF
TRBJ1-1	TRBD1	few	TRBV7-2	TGTGCCAGCAGCTCTCAAGGGACAGTGAACACTGAAGCTTTCTTT	CASSSQGTVNTEAFF
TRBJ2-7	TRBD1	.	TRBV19	TGTGCCAGTAGTAGCTCTTCCGGGACAGGGATCTACGAGCAGTACTTC	CASSSSSGTGIYEQYF
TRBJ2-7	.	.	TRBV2	TGTGCCAGCAGTATGACGGGGTACGAGCAGTACTTC	CASSMTGYEQYF
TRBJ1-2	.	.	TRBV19	TGTGCCAGTAGTATTGGGGCAGGGGCTCGCGGCTACACCTTC	CASSIGAGARGYTF
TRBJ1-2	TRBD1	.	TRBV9	TGTGCCAGCAGCGTAGGTGTCGGGACAGTTAATGGCTACACCTTC	CASSVGVGTVNGYTF
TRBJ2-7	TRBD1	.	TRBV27	TGTGCCAGCAGAACCCAGGGGGCTAAAAACGAGCAGTACTTC	CASRTQGAKNEQYF
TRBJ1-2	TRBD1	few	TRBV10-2	TGCGCCAGCACAGGGGGCTATGGCTACACCTTC	CASTGGYGYTF
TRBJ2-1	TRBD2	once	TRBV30	TGTGCCGGGGCCGTCGGGGGGGAACACAATGAGCAGTTCTTC	CAGAVGGEHNEQFF
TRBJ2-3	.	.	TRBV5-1	TGCGCCAGCAGCTCGGTTAATGGTGCCACGCAGTATTTT	CASSSVNGATQYF
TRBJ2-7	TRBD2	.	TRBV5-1	TGCGCCAGCAGCACTAGCGGGGGGGCCGACGAGCAGTACTTC	CASSTSGGADEQYF
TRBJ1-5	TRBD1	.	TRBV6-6	TGTGCCAGCAGTCTGACGACAGGGGTTAATCAGCCCCAGCATTTT	CASSLTTGVNQPQHF
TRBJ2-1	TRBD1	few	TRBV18	TGTGCCAGCTCACCATCGACCCTGGGACAGGGTGGATACAATGAGCAGTTCTTC	CASSPSTLGQGGYNEQFF
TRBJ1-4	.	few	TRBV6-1	TGTGCCAGCAGCCCAGGGGAATGGGAAAAACTGTTTTTT	CASSPGEWEKLFF
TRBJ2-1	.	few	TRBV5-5	TGTGCCAGCAGCCACCCAGGCGAGGGTGAGCAGTTCTTC	CASSHPGEGEQFF
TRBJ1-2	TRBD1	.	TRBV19	TGTGCCAGTAGTCGTCCCGGGACAGGGGGCCTACCCTATGGCTACACCTTC	CASSRPGTGGLPYGYTF
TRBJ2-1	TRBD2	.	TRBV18	TGTGCCAGCTCACCACTTAGCGGGGGGGACAATGAGCAGTTCTTC	CASSPLSGGDNEQFF
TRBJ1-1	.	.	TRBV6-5	TGTGCCAGCAGTATGGTACAGAACACTGAAGCTTTCTTT	CASSMVQNTEAFF
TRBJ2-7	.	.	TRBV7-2	TGTGCCAGCAGCTTTCAGGGTTCCCCCCACGAGCAGTACTTC	CASSFQGSPHEQYF
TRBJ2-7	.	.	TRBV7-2	TGTGCCAGCAGCTTAGAGGCGGGTCCAGGCCACGAGCAGTACTTC	CASSLEAGPGHEQYF
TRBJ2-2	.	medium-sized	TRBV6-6	TGTGCCAGCAGCCACGGGGTCACCGGGGAGCTGTTTTTT	CASSHGVTGELFF
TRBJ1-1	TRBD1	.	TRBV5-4	TGTGCCAGCAGCGGGGGACAGGGAGACACTGAAGCTTTCTTT	CASSGGQGDTEAFF
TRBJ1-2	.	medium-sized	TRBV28	TGTGCCAGCAGTTTCCATAGCGGGTGGGATGGCTACACCTTC	CASSFHSGWDGYTF
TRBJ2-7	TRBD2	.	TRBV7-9	TGTGCCAGCAGCGCTAGCGGGGGGGCGTCCTACGAGCAGTACTTC	CASSASGGASYEQYF
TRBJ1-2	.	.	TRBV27	TGTGCCAGCAGTACTAGGGGCAGGGGTCTAGGGTATGGCTACACCTTC	CASSTRGRGLGYGYTF
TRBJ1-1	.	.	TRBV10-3	TGTGCCATCAGTCCCCGTACCCTAACAGGGCGTTTGTCTGAAGCTTTCTTT	CAISPRTLTGRLSEAFF
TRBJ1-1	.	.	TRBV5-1	TGCGCCAGCAGCTTTCAGGGGTTCGACACTGAAGCTTTCTTT	CASSFQGFDTEAFF
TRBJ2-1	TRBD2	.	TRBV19	TGTGCCAGTAGTATTGGTCTAGCGGGGGGTAATGAGCAGTTCTTC	CASSIGLAGGNEQFF
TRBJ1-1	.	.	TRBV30	TGTGCCTGGAGCACAAGGGGGGAGGGCACTGAAGCTTTCTTT	CAWSTRGEGTEAFF
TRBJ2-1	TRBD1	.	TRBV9	TGTGCCAGCAGCGTAGTACCAGGACAGGAGAACAATGAGCAGTTCTTC	CASSVVPGQENNEQFF
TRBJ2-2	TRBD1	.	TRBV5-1	TGCACCAGCAGGAGCCCAGGGGGAACGGACACCGGGGAGCTGTTTTTT	CTSRSPGGTDTGELFF
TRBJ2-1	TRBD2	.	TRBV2	TGTGCCAGCAGTGATCGGTCTAGCGGGGGGTTGGAGCAGTTCTTC	CASSDRSSGGLEQFF
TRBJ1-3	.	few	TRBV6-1	TGTGCCAGCAGTAGCGGGGATGGAAACACCATATATTTT	CASSSGDGNTIYF
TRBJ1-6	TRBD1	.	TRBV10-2	TGCGCCAGCGTGGACAGGGGTTATAATTCACCCCTCCACTTT	CASVDRGYNSPLHF
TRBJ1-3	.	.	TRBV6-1	TGTGCCAGCAGTGAAACTCCTAGCTCTGGAAACACCATATATTTT	CASSETPSSGNTIYF
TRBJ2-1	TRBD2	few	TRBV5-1	TGCGCCAGCAGCTTCGGGACTAGCGGCTTCAATGAGCAGTTCTTC	CASSFGTSGFNEQFF
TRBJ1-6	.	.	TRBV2	TGTGCCAGCATCCCGGGGAGCTCCTATAATTCACCCCTCCACTTT	CASIPGSSYNSPLHF
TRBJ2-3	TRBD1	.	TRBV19	TGTGCCAGTAGTAGCAGGGGGCTCGGAGATACGCAGTATTTT	CASSSRGLGDTQYF
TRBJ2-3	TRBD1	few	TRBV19	TGTGCCAGTGGACAGGGGGTAACGCAGTATTTT	CASGQGVTQYF
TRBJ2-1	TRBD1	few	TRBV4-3	TGCGCCAGCAGCCAAAGGCACAGGGGAGACGAGCAGTTCTTC	CASSQRHRGDEQFF
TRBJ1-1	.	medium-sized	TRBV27	TGTGCCAGCCGCTCTACCGGGGATATCCATGAAGCTTTCTTT	CASRSTGDIHEAFF
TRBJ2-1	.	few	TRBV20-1	TGCAGTGCTGGACTCGACTACGGGCAGTTCTTC	CSAGLDYGQFF
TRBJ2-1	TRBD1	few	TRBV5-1	TGCGCCAGCAGCCTACAGGGGGGTGAGCAGTTCTTC	CASSLQGGEQFF
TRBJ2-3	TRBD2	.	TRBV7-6	TGTGCCAGCAGCTTGGCGGGGGGGAACACAGATACGCAGTATTTT	CASSLAGGNTDTQYF
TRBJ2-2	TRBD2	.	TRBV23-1	TGCGCCAGCAGTCAATCCCCAAATAGCGGGGGGAGGACCGGGGAGCTGTTTTTT	CASSQSPNSGGRTGELFF
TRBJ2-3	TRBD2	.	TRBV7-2	TGTGCCAGCAGCAAACGGGGGGGGTTTAGCACAGATACGCAGTATTTT	CASSKRGGFSTDTQYF
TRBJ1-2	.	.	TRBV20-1	TGCACAGGGGCGGGTGATGGCTACACCTTC	CTGAGDGYTF
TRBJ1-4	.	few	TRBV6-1	TGTGCCAGCAGTGAACGGGGGTGGGGGGAAAAACTGTTTTTT	CASSERGWGEKLFF
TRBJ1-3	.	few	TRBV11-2	TGTGCCAGCAGCCTGCACCTACAGAGTACCTCTGGAAACACCATATATTTT	CASSLHLQSTSGNTIYF